The 24 T cell receptor beta chains given below trace back to one sample, sequenced in a study of naive and memory T cell subsets. An equimolar mix of two oligonucleotides served as the beta constant-region primer for TRBC1 and TRBC2. TCRdb re-called the UMI-ligation and nested PCR reads with MiXCR, one entry per CDR3 protein. The table has roughly 98,000 distinct CDR3 sequences, approximately 6.5% seen once. Specimen: central memory CD4+ T cells from blood. Every receptor here comes from a human donor in good health.

In its sample, this clonotype was seen many times. V is TRBV4-2 and J is TRBJ1-1; D gene unclear. Germline assignment: CDR1 LGHNA and CDR2 YNFKEQ. V lost 4 bases to trimming and J lost 1 base, with 7 bases between them. The CDR3 totals 13 residues. The chain's CDR3 is CASSPPGNTEAFF. DNA of the CDR3: TGTGCCAGCAGCCCACCGGGGAACACTGAAGCTTTCTTT.

In its sample, this clonotype was seen once. A much larger clonotype is one base distant, so this may be a read error. The chain is built from TRBV29-1 and TRBJ1-1; weak D call: TRBD1 (6 bases). Germline values: CDR1 SQVTM, CDR2 ANQGSEA. Trimming took off 5 bases at V and 2 bases at J, with 21 bases between the two ends. This CDR3 region has 16 residues. Here the CDR3 reads CSVRGLGSRINTEAFF. CDR3 bases: TGCAGCGTTCGGGGGCTTGGGAGCAGGATTAACACTGAAGCTTTCTTT.

The sample holds many counts of this clonotype. The chain recombines TRBV20-1 with TRBJ2-1; D could derive from TRBD1 or TRBD2 (6 bases each). Trimming removed 1 base at V and 7 bases at J, with 20 bases between. Germline CDR1 reads DFQATT; CDR2 reads SNEGSKA (reference sequence). The CDR3 has 16 residues. CDR3 region: CSARGAGAGGPNEQFF. The CDR3 bases are TGCAGTGCTAGAGGGGCAGGGGCCGGGGGACCGAATGAGCAGTTCTTC.

The chain is built from TRBV6-2 or TRBV6-3 and TRBJ2-7; D gene unclear. The V gene's germline CDR1 is MNHEY and CDR2 SVGEGT. V lost 2 bases and J lost 1, with 6 bases in between. The CDR3 covers 13 residues. For the CDR3, the DNA is TGTGCCAGCAGTTACGAACGGTCCTACGAGCAGTACTTC. Its translation: CASSYERSYEQYF.

This clonotype was detected a few times. This chain uses TRBV30 with TRBJ2-1; 7 bases are shared with TRBD2. After removal of 2 bases from V and 6 bases from J, the junction contained 10 bases not matched to a gene. The CDR3 covers 15 residues. Per the germline V gene, CDR1 is GTSNPN and CDR2 is SVGIG (reference sequence). The CDR3 DNA sequence: TGTGCCTGGAGTAGGGGCGGGAGCCCACGCAATGAGCAGTTCTTC. The encoded protein is CAWSRGGSPRNEQFF.

This clonotype appeared many times. The chain joins TRBV5-1 to TRBJ2-3; D perhaps matches TRBD1 (6 bases). The germline V and J ends were trimmed by 5 bases and 2 bases, with 12 bases remaining between them. This CDR3 has 14 residues. CDR1 is SGHRS, CDR2 YFSETQ, per germline. CDR3 region: CASRGGQYTDTQYF. The DNA for the CDR3 is TGCGCCAGCAGAGGGGGACAATACACAGATACGCAGTATTTT.

As for this clonotype: A much larger clonotype is one base distant, so this may be a read error. The V call is TRBV6-1, the J call TRBJ1-5; weak D call: TRBD1 (5 bases). Germline CDR1 and CDR2: MNHNS and SASEGT. Between the trimmed V and J ends, which lost 8 bases and 4 bases, there was a span of 9 bases. The CDR3 totals 12 residues. CDR3 in DNA: TGTGCCAGCGGAGGGGTAAATCAGCCCCAGCATTTT. It encodes CASGGVNQPQHF.

This clonotype was detected ten times or more. The chain combines TRBV4-2 with TRBJ2-3; D might be TRBD2 (5 bases). This CDR3 comprises 16 residues. The germline V gene has CDR1 LGHNA and CDR2 YNFKEQ. Trimming removed 4 bases at V and 0 bases at J, with 14 bases between. This chain's CDR3 is CASSPLGADSTDTQYF. CDR3 DNA sequence: TGTGCCAGCAGCCCTTTGGGAGCGGATAGCACAGATACGCAGTATTTT.

This clonotype has ten or more counts. The chain links TRBV20-1 to TRBJ1-1, with TRBD1 matching 9 bases. V shed 3 bases, J shed 1 base, and the junction held 12 bases outside the gene matches. The CDR3 is made up of 17 amino acids. The germline CDR1 and CDR2 sequences are DFQATT and SNEGSKA (reference sequence). The CDR3 sequence: CSASSTGTGRANTEAFF. Here the CDR3 DNA reads TGCAGTGCTAGTTCCACCGGGACAGGGAGGGCGAACACTGAAGCTTTCTTT.

This clonotype showed up many times. This chain links TRBV4-2 with TRBJ2-1; D gene ambiguous. From germline, CDR1 is LGHNA and CDR2 YNFKEQ. The CDR3 is 11 residues long. With 3 bases removed from V and 7 bases from J, the gap between germline ends came to 4 bases. The CDR3: CASSQWNEQFF. Here the CDR3 DNA reads TGTGCCAGCAGCCAGTGGAATGAGCAGTTCTTC.

This clonotype came up a few times. The J gene is TRBJ2-3, the V gene TRBV7-2; D is ambiguous. CDR3 length: 13 amino acids. Trimming stripped 1 base from V and 4 bases from J, with 6 bases between. Germline V gives CDR1 SGHTA, CDR2 FQGNSA. DNA for the CDR3: TGTGCCAGCAGCTTAGGCGTGTCAGATACGCAGTATTTT. The encoded protein is CASSLGVSDTQYF.

At least ten counts were recorded for this clonotype. A junction boundary mismatches the germline segment, possibly from a read error. In DNA form, the CDR3 reads TGTGCCAGCAGTCAAAGCGGGACACTCTTC. It specifies CASSQSGTLF. The chain uses TRBV6-1 and TRBJ1-2, with D possibly being TRBD1 (6 bases). CDR3 size: 10 residues. Germline V gene data show CDR1 as MNHNS and CDR2 as SASEGT.

This clonotype was detected many times. The chain combines TRBV29-1 with TRBJ1-1; D gene unclear. The V end lost 5 bases, the J end lost 3 bases, and 4 bases lay between the germline ends. Germline loops: CDR1 SQVTM, CDR2 ANQGSEA. This CDR3 contains 10 residues. The CDR3 region is CSVFDTEAFF. The CDR3 region has the DNA TGCAGCGTTTTCGACACTGAAGCTTTCTTT.

A few counts support this clonotype. The chain combines TRBV6-5 with TRBJ2-3; no definite D call. Deletions cut 6 bases from V and 4 bases from J, with 8 bases between. CDR1 is MNHEY and CDR2 is SVGAGI in the germline V gene. This CDR3 comprises 12 residues. The CDR3 region has the DNA TGTGCCAGCAGGTCTTGGGCAGATACGCAGTATTTT. This sequence encodes CASRSWADTQYF.

This clonotype came up many times. V usage is TRBV20-1 and J usage is TRBJ1-6, with 9 bases matching TRBD1. The CDR3 is 19 amino acids. From germline, CDR1 is DFQATT and CDR2 SNEGSKA (reference sequence). V lost 6 bases and J lost 0; bases outside the gene matches: 15. The CDR3: CSAPERGQGRISYNSPLHF. For the CDR3, the DNA is TGCAGTGCACCCGAGAGAGGACAGGGGCGAATCTCCTATAATTCACCCCTCCACTTT.

This chain links TRBV7-3 with TRBJ2-1, with 7 bases lining up with TRBD2. The CDR3 spans 15 residues. V was pared by 1 base and J by 6 bases, with 6 bases of the junction left unmatched. In germline, CDR1 is SGHTA, CDR2 FQGTGA. The CDR3 DNA reads as TGTGCCAGCAGCTTAAAGCCTAGCGGTAGCAATGAGCAGTTCTTC. Its translation: CASSLKPSGSNEQFF.

This clonotype has only a few counts. V gene TRBV20-1 combines with J gene TRBJ2-1; D is possibly TRBD2 (6 bases). CDR1 is DFQATT and CDR2 is SNEGSKA in the germline V gene (reference sequence). This CDR3 has 18 residues. Trimming shortened V by 1 base and J by 1 base, and 20 bases separated the two germline ends. Here the CDR3 DNA reads TGCAGTGCTAGAGGGGCTAGCGACTTTGGGGGTTCCTACAATGAGCAGTTCTTC. Translated: CSARGASDFGGSYNEQFF.

Ten or more counts support this clonotype. This sequence joins TRBV20-1 and TRBJ2-4; TRBD1 is a possible D gene (6 bases). CDR1 is DFQATT, CDR2 SNEGSKA, per germline (reference sequence). There are 19 residues in the CDR3. V was shortened by 0 bases and J by 0 bases, with 21 bases between the two germline ends. The CDR3 coding sequence is TGCAGTGCTAGAGATGCCCGGGACAAGGGAGCCTTAGCCAAAAACATTCAGTACTTC. Protein sequence: CSARDARDKGALAKNIQYF.

This clonotype was picked up a small number of times. The DNA of the CDR3 is TGTGCCAGCAGTACCGGGACAGGGGGCTCCGAGCAGTACTTC. Protein: CASSTGTGGSEQYF. The rearrangement uses TRBV12-3 or TRBV12-4 and TRBJ2-7; TRBD1 aligns across 12 bases. This CDR3 has 14 residues. The V gene end was trimmed by 5 bases and the J gene end by 6 bases; junction bases not matched to a gene: 5.

This clonotype has ten or more counts. The chain recombines TRBV12-3 or TRBV12-4 with TRBJ1-6; no reliable D call. CDR3 length: 13 amino acids. V shed 0 bases and J shed 10 bases, with 7 bases lying between them. CDR3 nucleotides: TGTGCCAGCAGTTTAGCGCTACAGTCACCCCTCCACTTT. Residues: CASSLALQSPLHF.

Many counts were recorded for this clonotype. The gene calls are TRBV4-3 and TRBJ1-2; D not certain. This CDR3 comprises 15 residues. Between the trimmed V and J ends, which lost 0 bases and 0 bases, there was a span of 8 bases. The germline gives CDR1 LGHNA, CDR2 YSLEER. The CDR3 DNA reads as TGCGCCAGCAGCCAAGATCCTTTAGCTAACTATGGCTACACCTTC. This encodes CASSQDPLANYGYTF.

This clonotype was seen more than once but under ten times. The rearrangement joins TRBV7-2 to TRBJ2-7; 7 positions agree with TRBD1. CDR3 length: 14 residues. The V and J ends lost 5 bases and 6 bases, in that order; junction bases with no gene match: 10. Germline CDR1 and CDR2: SGHTA and FQGNSA. This chain's CDR3 is CASSIYRGEGEQYF. The CDR3 nucleotides read TGTGCCAGCAGCATTTACAGGGGTGAAGGCGAGCAGTACTTC.

With regard to this clonotype: A much larger clone is a single base away; this may be a read error. The chain employs TRBV29-1 and TRBJ2-1; 11 bases line up with TRBD1. The CDR3 consists of 14 residues. The germline V gene has CDR1 SQVTM and CDR2 ANQGSEA. V lost 4 bases, J lost 5 bases, and 4 bases stayed unmatched. The CDR3 coding sequence is TGCAGCGTTGTACAGGACAGGGGGCACAATGAGCAGTTCTTC. Protein: CSVVQDRGHNEQFF.

This clonotype has at least ten counts. This rearrangement joins TRBV20-1 to TRBJ2-7; D is uncertain. Germline V gene data show CDR1 as DFQATT and CDR2 as SNEGSKA (reference sequence). Trimming took off 3 bases at V and 0 bases at J, with 6 bases between the two ends. This CDR3 comprises 12 residues. The CDR3: CSARKDSYEQYF. CDR3 nucleotide sequence: TGCAGTGCTAGGAAGGACTCCTACGAGCAGTACTTC.